This TCR beta chain was obtained from a study of blood T cell repertoires in COVID-19. Across the whole study: Acute-phase and convalescent COVID-19 samples originated in the United States, Italy and Spain. Sources were T cells, B-cell-depleted T cells, or PBMCs; the material itself was cDNA or gDNA.

V lost 6 bases, J lost 7 bases, and 12 bases stayed unmatched. CDR3 length: 15 residues. The germline gives CDR1 MNHEY, CDR2 SVGAGI. The data were produced by immunoSEQ multiplex PCR, yet TCRdb's version contains in-frame clones alone and is incomplete. This table holds some 300,000 clones, 70% to 90% found once. Sequencing was carried out using peripheral blood. The TCR originated in a man between 65 and 85 years old with acute or convalescent COVID-19. The chain carries TRBV6-5 and TRBJ2-7; 10 nucleotides match TRBD2. The CDR3: CASRPSGRGVGEQYF. CDR3 DNA sequence: TGTGCCAGCAGGCCTAGCGGGAGAGGGGTGGGGGAGCAGTACTTC.